These T cell receptor beta chains were read from a single sample in a study of T cell repertoires in cytomegalovirus infection. TCRdb itself ran the reads through MiXCR, one entry per CDR3 protein. The table shows approximately 180,000 distinct CDR3 sequences, with approximately 18% occurring only once. Sequencing input: CD8+ T cells from PBMCs. These receptors originate from a human donor in good health (CMV status not recorded). Some clones in this sample may be carry-over from other donors' samples. The CDR3 runs from the conserved cysteine through the conserved F or W. A D gene is named only where the DNA matches it firmly. Some rows have no size entry. The others give once, few or many, or a class for an expanded clone.

j_call clone_size v_call d_call cdr3_nt cdr3_aa
TRBJ2-3 - TRBV12-2 - TGTGCAAGTCGCCTCCCGGACAGAATCTACCTCACAGATACGCAGTATTTT CASRLPDRIYLTDTQYF
TRBJ1-2 - TRBV7-8 - TGTGCCAGCACCCCCGACTTCTATGGCTACACCTTC CASTPDFYGYTF
TRBJ2-6 - TRBV30 TRBD1 TGTGCCTGGAGTCCGACGCGGACAGGGGGGCCGCGGGCCAACGTCCTGACTTTC CAWSPTRTGGPRANVLTF
TRBJ1-1 few TRBV4-1 - TGCGCCAGCAGCCAAGATGAGGGTTGGCCCACTGAAGCTTTCTTT CASSQDEGWPTEAFF
TRBJ2-3 - TRBV12-3/TRBV12-4 - TGTGCCAGCAGTTCTGGGCAGGGGAGTTTTACAGATACGCAGTATTTT CASSSGQGSFTDTQYF
TRBJ2-1 - TRBV6-1 - TGTGCCAGCAGTTATAGTACTAGCCGGGGGAATGAGCAGTTCTTC CASSYSTSRGNEQFF
TRBJ1-1 few TRBV7-2 - TGTGCCAGCAGCCGCCCGTCTCTGGGGTCGAACACTGAAGCTTTCTTT CASSRPSLGSNTEAFF
TRBJ2-7 few TRBV6-6 - TGTGCCAGCAGTTACTCCCCAGGGGTCGAGCAGTACTTC CASSYSPGVEQYF
TRBJ2-2 few TRBV7-2 - TGTGCCAGCAGCTTCGCCAACTCCGGGGAGCTGTTTTTT CASSFANSGELFF
TRBJ1-6 many TRBV20-1 - TGCAGTGTCCGGCGTAGCTCCTATAATTCACCCCTCCACTTT CSVRRSSYNSPLHF
TRBJ1-1 - TRBV28 - TGTGCCAGCACCGAAGGCTACACTGAAGCTTTCTTT CASTEGYTEAFF
TRBJ2-1 - TRBV7-2 - TGTGCCAGCAGCTTAGCGGGGGGCGTCGATGAGCAGTTCTTC CASSLAGGVDEQFF
TRBJ2-3 few TRBV6-2/TRBV6-3 - TGTGCCAGCAACGCCCGCACAGATACGCAGTATTTT CASNARTDTQYF
TRBJ1-1 few TRBV9 - TGTGCCAGCAGCGCAACGGGACGTATGAACACTGAAGCTTTCTTT CASSATGRMNTEAFF
TRBJ1-2 - TRBV29-1 - TGCAGCGTTGAAACGGGGGGTAGGGATGGCTACACCTTC CSVETGGRDGYTF
TRBJ1-5 - TRBV20-1 TRBD1 TGCAGTGCTAGATCTCTGGGGGACAGCATTAGCAATCAGCCCCAGCATTTT CSARSLGDSISNQPQHF
TRBJ1-5 - TRBV12-3/TRBV12-4 - TGTGCCAGCAGTTTTGATGGATACAATCAGCCCCAGCATTTT CASSFDGYNQPQHF